These T cell receptor beta chains were read from a single sample in a study of control samples from healthy donors and cancer patients. Method: immunoSEQ multiplex PCR; TCRdb's copy keeps in-frame clones and lacks some. This sample has tens of thousands of clones, with roughly 80% found just once. The sequencing input was PBMCs. The receptors come from a man between 65 and 85 years old with lung cancer. The CDR3 runs from the conserved cysteine through the conserved F or W. A D gene is named only where the DNA matches it firmly. Expanded clones are given a class, and other clones once, few, many or no size at all.

D: TRBD1
V: TRBV3-1/TRBV3-2
size: .
J: TRBJ2-7
CDR3: CASSRGGQGIYEQYF
DNA: TGTGCCAGCAGCCGAGGGGGACAGGGTATCTACGAGCAGTACTTC

D: TRBD1
V: TRBV6-5
size: .
J: TRBJ1-2
CDR3: CASRDPGQGASGYTF
DNA: TGTGCCAGCAGGGATCCGGGACAGGGGGCCAGTGGCTACACCTTC

D: .
V: TRBV11-2
size: few
J: TRBJ2-4
CDR3: CASSLAPGTLKNIQYF
DNA: TGTGCCAGCAGCTTAGCCCCCGGGACCCTTAAAAACATTCAGTACTTC

D: .
V: TRBV24-1
size: few
J: TRBJ1-2
CDR3: CATSDLGAPTGRLYLCYTF
DNA: TGTGCCACCAGTGATTTGGGAGCCCCGACTGGGAGATTGTATCTATGCTACACCTTC

D: .
V: TRBV12-5
size: .
J: TRBJ2-2
CDR3: CASGLEAGELFF
DNA: TGTGCTAGTGGGTTAGAGGCCGGGGAGCTGTTTTTT

D: .
V: TRBV15
size: few
J: TRBJ1-2
CDR3: CATSRDVGLGYGYTF
DNA: TGTGCCACCAGCAGAGACGTGGGCCTCGGCTATGGCTACACCTTC

D: .
V: TRBV18
size: .
J: TRBJ2-5
CDR3: CASSSYQETQYF
DNA: TGTGCCAGCTCATCGTACCAAGAGACCCAGTACTTC

D: TRBD1
V: TRBV7-2
size: few
J: TRBJ1-3
CDR3: CASSLTGDAGNTIYF
DNA: TGTGCCAGCAGCTTGACAGGGGATGCTGGAAACACCATATATTTT

D: .
V: TRBV24-1
size: .
J: TRBJ1-1
CDR3: CATREGGEAFF
DNA: TGTGCCACCAGGGAGGGAGGTGAAGCTTTCTTT

D: TRBD2
V: TRBV28
size: .
J: TRBJ2-1
CDR3: CASRRGGGSSYNEQFF
DNA: TGTGCCAGCAGACGCGGGGGTGGGAGCTCCTACAATGAGCAGTTCTTC

D: TRBD2
V: TRBV5-6
size: .
J: TRBJ2-2
CDR3: CASSAAVFPQRGPTGELFF
DNA: TGTGCCAGCAGCGCAGCGGTATTTCCTCAGCGGGGGCCGACCGGGGAGCTGTTTTTT

D: .
V: TRBV18
size: .
J: TRBJ2-7
CDR3: CASSPGRGPYEQYF
DNA: TGTGCCAGCTCTCCCGGGCGGGGGCCCTACGAGCAGTACTTC

D: .
V: TRBV19
size: .
J: TRBJ1-5
CDR3: CASSRGRAGGNQPQHF
DNA: TGTGCCAGTAGTAGGGGGAGAGCTGGGGGCAATCAGCCCCAGCATTTT

D: .
V: TRBV10-3
size: .
J: TRBJ1-1
CDR3: CAISTVLRGTEAFF
DNA: TGTGCCATCAGTACGGTGTTGAGGGGCACTGAAGCTTTCTTT

D: TRBD1
V: TRBV30
size: .
J: TRBJ2-1
CDR3: CAWSVGGEGEQFF
DNA: TGTGCCTGGAGTGTAGGGGGCGAGGGTGAGCAGTTCTTC

D: TRBD2
V: TRBV7-9
size: .
J: TRBJ2-3
CDR3: CASSSSGGARDTQYF
DNA: TGTGCCAGCAGCTCTAGCGGGGGGGCCAGAGATACGCAGTATTTT

D: .
V: TRBV5-1
size: .
J: TRBJ2-2
CDR3: CASSLPGANTGELFF
DNA: TGCGCCAGCAGCTTGCCAGGGGCGAACACCGGGGAGCTGTTTTTT

D: TRBD1
V: TRBV9
size: .
J: TRBJ1-3
CDR3: CASSVGPPGQGSGNTIYF
DNA: TGTGCCAGCAGCGTAGGTCCACCGGGACAGGGGAGTGGAAACACCATATATTTT

D: .
V: TRBV24-1
size: .
J: TRBJ2-2
CDR3: CATSDFLGPKGSGELFF
DNA: TGTGCCACCAGTGATTTCTTGGGCCCCAAGGGGAGCGGGGAGCTGTTTTTT

D: TRBD1
V: TRBV29-1
size: .
J: TRBJ1-2
CDR3: CSVEHSGQADNYGYTF
DNA: TGCAGCGTTGAACACTCCGGACAGGCGGATAACTATGGCTACACCTTC

D: .
V: TRBV19
size: .
J: TRBJ1-6
CDR3: CASSGRTDNSPLHF
DNA: TGTGCCAGTAGCGGACGGACGGATAATTCACCCCTCCACTTT

D: TRBD2
V: TRBV7-3
size: .
J: TRBJ2-7
CDR3: CASSHGTSGGPEQYF
DNA: TGTGCCAGCAGCCACGGGACTAGCGGGGGGCCCGAGCAGTACTTC

D: .
V: TRBV29-1
size: .
J: TRBJ1-3
CDR3: CSVEIGGYGNTIYF
DNA: TGCAGCGTTGAGATCGGGGGATATGGAAACACCATATATTTT

D: TRBD2
V: TRBV5-1
size: .
J: TRBJ2-1
CDR3: CASSLSGTNYNEQFF
DNA: TGCGCCAGCAGCTTATCCGGGACTAACTACAATGAGCAGTTCTTC

D: TRBD2
V: TRBV7-6
size: many
J: TRBJ2-3
CDR3: CASSFGGGADTQYF
DNA: TGTGCCAGCAGCTTTGGCGGGGGGGCAGATACGCAGTATTTT

D: TRBD1
V: TRBV15
size: .
J: TRBJ1-1
CDR3: CATSRGQGSSTEAFF
DNA: TGTGCCACCAGCAGAGGACAGGGATCGAGCACTGAAGCTTTCTTT

D: TRBD1
V: TRBV6-5
size: once
J: TRBJ1-1
CDR3: CASIQQGAGTEAFF
DNA: TGTGCCAGCATCCAACAGGGGGCTGGCACTGAAGCTTTCTTT

D: .
V: TRBV19
size: .
J: TRBJ2-2
CDR3: CASASGTRSGGELFF
DNA: TGTGCCAGTGCTTCTGGCACCCGGTCTGGCGGGGAGCTGTTTTTT

D: .
V: TRBV5-1
size: .
J: TRBJ2-5
CDR3: CASSRTGNQETQYF
DNA: TGCGCCAGCAGCCGGACCGGTAACCAAGAGACCCAGTACTTC

D: .
V: TRBV6-5
size: .
J: TRBJ2-7
CDR3: CAGSPGPGEQYF
DNA: TGTGCCGGCAGTCCCGGCCCTGGGGAGCAGTACTTC

D: .
V: TRBV25-1
size: .
J: TRBJ1-2
CDR3: CASSAGGLYGYTF
DNA: TGTGCCAGCAGTGCCGGAGGGCTCTATGGCTACACCTTC

D: TRBD2
V: TRBV9
size: .
J: TRBJ2-5
CDR3: CASSPRLAGWQETQYF
DNA: TGTGCCAGCAGCCCTCGACTAGCGGGGTGGCAGGAGACCCAGTACTTC

D: TRBD2
V: TRBV10-2
size: .
J: TRBJ2-1
CDR3: CASSDPSGASGNEQFF
DNA: TGCGCCAGCAGTGACCCTAGCGGAGCCTCGGGCAATGAGCAGTTCTTC

D: .
V: TRBV12-5
size: .
J: TRBJ2-6
CDR3: CASGLIFGGANVLTF
DNA: TGTGCTAGTGGCCTGATCTTCGGTGGGGCCAACGTCCTGACTTTC

D: .
V: TRBV7-3
size: .
J: TRBJ1-1
CDR3: CASSLAGAEAFF
DNA: TGTGCCAGCAGCTTAGCGGGTGCTGAAGCTTTCTTT

D: .
V: TRBV3-1/TRBV3-2
size: .
J: TRBJ1-2
CDR3: CASSYDSLYGYTF
DNA: TGTGCCAGCAGCTACGACAGCCTCTATGGCTACACCTTC

D: .
V: TRBV28
size: .
J: TRBJ1-1
CDR3: CASSPSARMNTEAFF
DNA: TGTGCCAGCAGCCCCTCCGCAAGGATGAACACTGAAGCTTTCTTT

D: .
V: TRBV12-3/TRBV12-4
size: few
J: TRBJ2-5
CDR3: CASSLAGTETQYF
DNA: TGTGCCAGCAGTTTAGCCGGTACAGAGACCCAGTACTTC

D: .
V: TRBV11-2
size: .
J: TRBJ2-7
CDR3: CASSLARGQLYEQYF
DNA: TGTGCCAGCAGCTTAGCACGGGGGCAGTTGTACGAGCAGTACTTC

D: .
V: TRBV6-5
size: .
J: TRBJ1-1
CDR3: CASSYFPENTEAFF
DNA: TGTGCCAGCAGTTACTTTCCCGAGAACACTGAAGCTTTCTTT

D: .
V: TRBV5-6
size: .
J: TRBJ1-6
CDR3: CASSPGGSPLHF
DNA: TGTGCCAGCAGCCCAGGAGGTTCACCCCTCCACTTT

D: .
V: TRBV4-1
size: few
J: TRBJ1-1
CDR3: CASSAMNTEAFF
DNA: TGCGCCAGCAGCGCCATGAACACTGAAGCTTTCTTT

D: .
V: TRBV21-1
size: .
J: TRBJ1-5
CDR3: CASSKDYAGGPYSNQPQHF
DNA: TGTGCCAGCAGCAAAGACTACGCAGGGGGCCCTTATAGCAATCAGCCCCAGCATTTT

D: TRBD1
V: TRBV5-6
size: .
J: TRBJ1-4
CDR3: CASSWGTAIATNEKLFF
DNA: TGTGCCAGCAGCTGGGGGACAGCCATTGCAACTAATGAAAAACTGTTTTTT

D: TRBD1
V: TRBV19
size: few
J: TRBJ1-4
CDR3: CATTRDRGRNEKLFF
DNA: TGTGCCACAACCAGGGACAGGGGACGAAATGAAAAACTGTTTTTT

D: .
V: TRBV6-1
size: .
J: TRBJ1-4
CDR3: CASSDGQTKLFF
DNA: TGTGCCAGCAGTGACGGACAGACCAAACTGTTTTTT

D: .
V: TRBV21-1
size: .
J: TRBJ2-7
CDR3: CASSTPPCPGRREQYF
DNA: TGTGCCAGCAGCACGCCCCCGTGTCCGGGACGACGGGAGCAGTACTTC

D: TRBD1
V: TRBV30
size: .
J: TRBJ1-1
CDR3: CAWGLDRFAEAFF
DNA: TGTGCCTGGGGTCTGGACAGGTTCGCTGAAGCTTTCTTT

D: .
V: TRBV7-9
size: few
J: TRBJ2-1
CDR3: CASSFSAFTSSYNEQFF
DNA: TGTGCCAGCAGCTTTTCTGCCTTCACGAGCTCCTACAATGAGCAGTTCTTC

D: TRBD2
V: TRBV19
size: once
J: TRBJ2-7
CDR3: CASSIPWEGEQYF
DNA: TGTGCCAGTAGTATCCCTTGGGAGGGCGAGCAGTACTTC

D: .
V: TRBV24-1
size: .
J: TRBJ2-1
CDR3: CATGPINEQFF
DNA: TGTGCCACGGGACCGATTAATGAGCAGTTCTTC

D: .
V: TRBV18
size: .
J: TRBJ1-1
CDR3: CASSPPMTANTEAFF
DNA: TGTGCCAGCTCACCACCGATGACGGCGAACACTGAAGCTTTCTTT

D: .
V: TRBV10-3
size: .
J: TRBJ2-1
CDR3: CAISESPDSPYNEQFF
DNA: TGTGCCATCAGTGAGTCACCGGACAGCCCCTACAATGAGCAGTTCTTC

D: .
V: TRBV6-5
size: .
J: TRBJ2-1
CDR3: CASRLLTRAEQFF
DNA: TGTGCCAGCAGACTCCTAACTAGGGCTGAGCAGTTCTTC

D: .
V: TRBV12-5
size: .
J: TRBJ1-2
CDR3: CASGLWFGPSTPNYGYTF
DNA: TGTGCTAGTGGTTTGTGGTTCGGGCCCTCGACCCCTAACTATGGCTACACCTTC